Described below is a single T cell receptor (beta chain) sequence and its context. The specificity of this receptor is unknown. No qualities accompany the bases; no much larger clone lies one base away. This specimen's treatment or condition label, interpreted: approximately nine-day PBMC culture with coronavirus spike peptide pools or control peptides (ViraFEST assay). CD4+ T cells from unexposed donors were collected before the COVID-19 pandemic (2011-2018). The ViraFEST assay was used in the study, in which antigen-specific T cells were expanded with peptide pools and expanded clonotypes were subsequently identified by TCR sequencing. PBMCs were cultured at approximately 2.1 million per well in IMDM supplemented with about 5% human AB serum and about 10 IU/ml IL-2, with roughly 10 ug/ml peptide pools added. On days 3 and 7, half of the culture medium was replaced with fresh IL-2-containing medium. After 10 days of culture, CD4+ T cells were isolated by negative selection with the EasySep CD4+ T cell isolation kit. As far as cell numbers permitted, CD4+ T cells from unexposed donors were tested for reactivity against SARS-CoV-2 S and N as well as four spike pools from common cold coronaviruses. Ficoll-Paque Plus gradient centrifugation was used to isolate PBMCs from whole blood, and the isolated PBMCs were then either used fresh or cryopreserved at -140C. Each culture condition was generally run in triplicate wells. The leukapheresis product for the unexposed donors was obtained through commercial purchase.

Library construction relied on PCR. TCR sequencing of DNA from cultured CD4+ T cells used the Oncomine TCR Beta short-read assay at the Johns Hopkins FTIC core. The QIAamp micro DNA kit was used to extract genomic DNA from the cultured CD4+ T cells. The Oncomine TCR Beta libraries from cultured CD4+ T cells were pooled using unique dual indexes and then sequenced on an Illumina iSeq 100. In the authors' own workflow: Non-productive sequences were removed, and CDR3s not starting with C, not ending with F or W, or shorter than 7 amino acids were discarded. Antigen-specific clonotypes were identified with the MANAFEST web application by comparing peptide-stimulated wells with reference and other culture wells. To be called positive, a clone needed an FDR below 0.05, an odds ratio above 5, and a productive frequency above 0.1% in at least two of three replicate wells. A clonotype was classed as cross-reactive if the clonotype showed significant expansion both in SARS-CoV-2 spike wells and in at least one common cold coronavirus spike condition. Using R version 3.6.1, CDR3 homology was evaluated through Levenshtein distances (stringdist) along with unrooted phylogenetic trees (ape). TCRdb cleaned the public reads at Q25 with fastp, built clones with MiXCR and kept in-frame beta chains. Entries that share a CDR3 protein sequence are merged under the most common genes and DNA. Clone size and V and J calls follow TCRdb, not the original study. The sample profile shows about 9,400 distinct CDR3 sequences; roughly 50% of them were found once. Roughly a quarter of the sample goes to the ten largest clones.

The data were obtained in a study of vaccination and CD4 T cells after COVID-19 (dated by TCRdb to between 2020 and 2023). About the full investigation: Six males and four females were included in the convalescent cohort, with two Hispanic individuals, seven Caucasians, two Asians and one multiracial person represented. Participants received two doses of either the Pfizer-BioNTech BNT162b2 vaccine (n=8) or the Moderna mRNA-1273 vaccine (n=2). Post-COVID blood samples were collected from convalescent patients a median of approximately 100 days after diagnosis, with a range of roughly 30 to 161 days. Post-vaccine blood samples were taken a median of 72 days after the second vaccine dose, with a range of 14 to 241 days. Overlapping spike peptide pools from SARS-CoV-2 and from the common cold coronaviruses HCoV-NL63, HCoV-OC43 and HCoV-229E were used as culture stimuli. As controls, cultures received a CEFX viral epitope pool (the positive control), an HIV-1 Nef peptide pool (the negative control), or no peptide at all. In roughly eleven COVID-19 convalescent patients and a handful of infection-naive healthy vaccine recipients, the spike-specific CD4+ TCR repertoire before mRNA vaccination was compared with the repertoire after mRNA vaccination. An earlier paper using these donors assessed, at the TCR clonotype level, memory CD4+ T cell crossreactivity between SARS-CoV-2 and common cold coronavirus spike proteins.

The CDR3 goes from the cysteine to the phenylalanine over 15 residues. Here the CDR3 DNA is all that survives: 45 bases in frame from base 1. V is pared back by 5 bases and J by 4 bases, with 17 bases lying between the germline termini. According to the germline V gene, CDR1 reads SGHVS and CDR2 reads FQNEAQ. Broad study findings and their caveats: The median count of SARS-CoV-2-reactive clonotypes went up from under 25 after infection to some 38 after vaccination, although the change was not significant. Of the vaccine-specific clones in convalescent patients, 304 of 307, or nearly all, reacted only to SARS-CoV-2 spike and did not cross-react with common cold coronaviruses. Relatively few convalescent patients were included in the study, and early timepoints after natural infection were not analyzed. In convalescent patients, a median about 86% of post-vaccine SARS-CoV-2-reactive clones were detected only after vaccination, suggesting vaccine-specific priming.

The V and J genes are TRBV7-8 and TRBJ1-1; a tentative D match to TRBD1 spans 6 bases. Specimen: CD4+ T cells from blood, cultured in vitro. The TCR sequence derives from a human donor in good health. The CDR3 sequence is CASSRGTGGTTEAFF. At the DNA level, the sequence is TGTGCCAGCAGCAGGGGGACGGGGGGAACCACTGAAGCTTTCTTT.